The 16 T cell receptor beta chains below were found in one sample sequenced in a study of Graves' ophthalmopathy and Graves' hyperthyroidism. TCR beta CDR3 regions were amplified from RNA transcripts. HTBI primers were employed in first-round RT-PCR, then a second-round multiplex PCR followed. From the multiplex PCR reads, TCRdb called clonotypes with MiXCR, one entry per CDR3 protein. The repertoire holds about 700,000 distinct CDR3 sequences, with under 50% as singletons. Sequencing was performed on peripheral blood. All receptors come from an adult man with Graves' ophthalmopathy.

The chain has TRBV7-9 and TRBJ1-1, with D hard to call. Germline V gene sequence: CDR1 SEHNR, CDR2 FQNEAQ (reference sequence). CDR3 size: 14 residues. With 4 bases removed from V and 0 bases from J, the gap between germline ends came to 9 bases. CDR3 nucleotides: TGTGCCAGCAGCTCGGTGAGGTTGAACACTGAAGCTTTCTTT. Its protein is CASSSVRLNTEAFF.

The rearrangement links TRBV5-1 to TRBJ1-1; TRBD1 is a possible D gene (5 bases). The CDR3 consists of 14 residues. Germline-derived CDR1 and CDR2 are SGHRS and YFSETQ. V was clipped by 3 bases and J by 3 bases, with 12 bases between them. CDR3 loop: CASSWTGGDTEAFF. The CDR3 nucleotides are TGCGCCAGCAGCTGGACGGGGGGGGACACTGAAGCTTTCTTT.

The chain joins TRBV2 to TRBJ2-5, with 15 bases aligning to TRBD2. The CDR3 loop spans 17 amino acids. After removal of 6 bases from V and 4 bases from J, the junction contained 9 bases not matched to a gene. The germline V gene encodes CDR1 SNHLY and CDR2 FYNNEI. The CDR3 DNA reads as TGTGCCAGCAGCTCTGGGACTAGCGGGAGGAGTCGAGAGACCCAGTACTTC. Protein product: CASSSGTSGRSRETQYF. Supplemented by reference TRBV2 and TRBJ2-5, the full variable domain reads EPEVTQTPSHQVTQMGQEVILRCVPISNHLYFYWYRQILGQKVEFLVSFYNNEISEKSEIFDDQFSVERPDGSNFTLKIRSTKLEDSAMYFCASSSGTSGRSRETQYFGPGTRLLVL.

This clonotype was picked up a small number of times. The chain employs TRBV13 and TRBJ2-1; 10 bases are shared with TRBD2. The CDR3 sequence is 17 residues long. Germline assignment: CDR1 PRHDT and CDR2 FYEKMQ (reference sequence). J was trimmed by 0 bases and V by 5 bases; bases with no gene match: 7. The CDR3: CASSSSGRSSSYNEQFF. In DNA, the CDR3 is TGTGCCAGCAGCAGTAGCGGGAGGTCCAGCTCCTACAATGAGCAGTTCTTC.

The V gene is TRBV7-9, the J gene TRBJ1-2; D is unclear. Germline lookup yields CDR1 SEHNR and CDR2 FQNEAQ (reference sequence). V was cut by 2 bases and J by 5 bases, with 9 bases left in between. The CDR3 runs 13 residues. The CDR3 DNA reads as TGTGCCAGCAGCTTACTAGGGATGTATGGCTACACCTTC. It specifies CASSLLGMYGYTF.

The CDR3 sequence is CASSFSRWDVGTEAFF. CDR3 nucleotide sequence: TGTGCCAGCAGTTTTTCGAGGTGGGACGTCGGAACTGAAGCTTTCTTT. The chain uses TRBV12-3 or TRBV12-4 and TRBJ1-1; D might be TRBD1 (5 bases). This CDR3 is 16 amino acids long. The ends were cut back, 3 bases at V and 5 bases at J, with 19 bases in the middle.

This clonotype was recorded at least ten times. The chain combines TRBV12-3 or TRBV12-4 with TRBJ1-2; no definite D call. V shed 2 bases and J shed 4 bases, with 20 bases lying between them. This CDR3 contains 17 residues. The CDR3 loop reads CASSLRKGRTLSYGYTF. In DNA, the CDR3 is TGTGCCAGCAGTTTACGTAAAGGCAGGACCTTATCCTATGGCTACACCTTC.

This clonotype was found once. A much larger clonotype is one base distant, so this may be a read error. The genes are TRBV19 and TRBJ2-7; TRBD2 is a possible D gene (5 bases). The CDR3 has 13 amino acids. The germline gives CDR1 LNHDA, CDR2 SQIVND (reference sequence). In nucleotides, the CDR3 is TGTGCCGGTAGTATAGGACTGATCTACGAGCAGTACTTC. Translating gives CAGSIGLIYEQYF.

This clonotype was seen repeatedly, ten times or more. The CDR3: CASSEWSYAGKLFF. CDR3 nucleotides: TGTGCCAGCAGTGAATGGTCCTACGCGGGGAAACTGTTTTTT. The chain uses TRBV2 and TRBJ1-4; D not resolved. V dropped 2 bases and J dropped 11 bases, with 15 bases sitting between them. The length of the CDR3 is 14 residues. Looked up from germline, CDR1 is SNHLY and CDR2 is FYNNEI.

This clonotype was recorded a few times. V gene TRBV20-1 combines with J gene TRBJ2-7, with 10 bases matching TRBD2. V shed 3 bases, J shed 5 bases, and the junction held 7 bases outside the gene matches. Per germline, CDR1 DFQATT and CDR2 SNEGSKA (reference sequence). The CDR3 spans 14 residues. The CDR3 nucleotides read TGCAGTGCTAGTTTGGCTAGCGGGAGTCACGAGCAGTACTTC. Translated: CSASLASGSHEQYF.

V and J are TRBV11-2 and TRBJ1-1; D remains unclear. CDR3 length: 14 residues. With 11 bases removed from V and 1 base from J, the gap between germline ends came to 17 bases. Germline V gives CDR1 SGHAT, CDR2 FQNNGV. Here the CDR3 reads CAWSSRAPNTEAFF. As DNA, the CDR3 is TGTGCCTGGAGTTCCCGGGCTCCGAACACTGAAGCTTTCTTT.

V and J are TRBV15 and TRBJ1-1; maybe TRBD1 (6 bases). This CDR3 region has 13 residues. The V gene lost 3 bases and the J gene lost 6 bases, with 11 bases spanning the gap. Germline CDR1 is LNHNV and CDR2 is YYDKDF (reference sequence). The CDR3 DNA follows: TGTGCCACCAGCAGCCAAGGGGGGTCTGAAGCTTTCTTT. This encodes CATSSQGGSEAFF.

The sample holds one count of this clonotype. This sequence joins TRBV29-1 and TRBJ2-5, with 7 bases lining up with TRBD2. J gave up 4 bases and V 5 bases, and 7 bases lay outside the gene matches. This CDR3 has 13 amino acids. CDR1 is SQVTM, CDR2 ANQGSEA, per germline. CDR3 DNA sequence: TGCAGCGTTTTGAGGGCTAGCGGAGAGACCCAGTACTTC. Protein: CSVLRASGETQYF.

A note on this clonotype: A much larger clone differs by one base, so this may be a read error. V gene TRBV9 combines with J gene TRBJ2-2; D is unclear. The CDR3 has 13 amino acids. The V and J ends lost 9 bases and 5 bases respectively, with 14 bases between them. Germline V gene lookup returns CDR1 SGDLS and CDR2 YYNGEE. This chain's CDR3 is CANSPEGTGELFF. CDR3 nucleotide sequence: TGTGCCAACAGTCCCGAAGGGACCGGGGAGCTGTTTTTT.

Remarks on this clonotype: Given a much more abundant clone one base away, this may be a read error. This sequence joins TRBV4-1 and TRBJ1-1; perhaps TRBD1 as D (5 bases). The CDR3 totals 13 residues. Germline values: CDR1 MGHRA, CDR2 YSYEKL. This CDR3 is CASSQQGRAEASF. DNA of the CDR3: TGCGCCAGCAGCCAACAGGGAAGGGCTGAAGCTTCCTTT.

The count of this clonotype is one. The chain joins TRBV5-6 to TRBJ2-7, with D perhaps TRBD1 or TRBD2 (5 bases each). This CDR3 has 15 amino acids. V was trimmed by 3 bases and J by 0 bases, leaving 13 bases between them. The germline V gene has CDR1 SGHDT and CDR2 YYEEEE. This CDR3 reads CASSSTRGFSYEQYF. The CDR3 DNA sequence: TGTGCCAGCAGCTCAACGAGGGGATTCTCCTACGAGCAGTACTTC.